The clone carrying this T cell receptor (beta chain) is a singleton in its sample. The antigen remains undetermined. Trimming stripped 4 bases from V and 0 bases from J, with 8 bases between. The germline gives CDR1 SGHKS, CDR2 YYEKEE (reference sequence). There are 15 residues in the CDR3. Repertoires were generated with immunoSEQ multiplex PCR, while TCRdb's copy carries only in-frame clones and drops some. Among around 100,000 clones listed, around 90% were seen once. The data were obtained in a study of T cell responses to AZD1222 COVID-19 vaccine. The study's findings and limits: Nearly half of unique spike-specific TCRs reportedly avoided B.1.351 and B.1.1.7 mutated regions. Only five or six people who got AZD1222 tested seropositive at baseline. Sampling that yielded the repertoires occurred only after the peak T cell response. Donors were chiefly white British, with a greater number of females, and clonal diversity was perhaps underestimated.

The sequence came from an adult in good health. The chain has TRBV5-5 and TRBJ1-6, with D possibly being TRBD1 (6 bases). Sequencing was performed on peripheral blood, taken on day 0 of AZD1222 vaccination. The CDR3 DNA is TGTGCCAGCAGCGGCAGGGGCTCCTATAATTCACCCCTCCACTTT. This gives the protein CASSGRGSYNSPLHF.